The T cell receptor (beta chain) described here comes from a study of T cells in Graves' hyperthyroidism and ophthalmopathy. Study-level points and caveats: Most clonotypes expanded in thyroid above 0.001 were likewise present in blood. Ophthalmopathy onset followed model prediction by a median around six months.

This clonotype was seen many times. Antigen unknown. The V and J ends lost 1 base and 7 bases respectively, with 14 bases between them. Germline V lookup: CDR1 SGDLS, CDR2 YYNGEE. The CDR3 has 14 residues. RNA transcripts served as the template for amplifying TCR beta CDR3 regions. TCR CDR3 regions were first amplified by RT-PCR with HTBI primers. TCRdb re-called the multiplex PCR reads with MiXCR, one entry per CDR3 protein. Among roughly 570,000 distinct CDR3 sequences listed, just over 45% were seen once. Patients were excluded because of uncontrolled infection, other autoimmune disease, pregnancy or lactation.

This clonotype was obtained from a woman aged 18-29 years with Graves' hyperthyroidism. Sequencing input: peripheral blood or thyroid tissue (not recorded which). The chain carries TRBV9 and TRBJ1-2; the D gene is possibly TRBD1 (5 bases). CDR3 coding DNA: TGTGCCAGCAGCGTAAGGGACTTGGAGGGTGGCTACACCTTC. Amino acids: CASSVRDLEGGYTF.